This note documents a single T cell receptor beta chain sequence. This clone was seen a single time. Which antigen it targets is not known. Base-call qualities are not available, and no considerably larger clone is one nucleotide away. CDR1 and CDR2 were assigned from the germline V gene as SGDLS and YYNGEE. The CDR3, from cysteine to phenylalanine, totals 16 residues. Of the read, only the CDR3 DNA is kept; its 48 bases are in frame from base 1. V lost 2 bases and J lost 2 bases; the stretch between them is 17 bases long. TCRbeta CDR3 regions were amplified from genomic DNA by means of the immunoSEQ Assay, a bias-controlled multiplex PCR. On the authors' methods: The number of nucleated cells in each sample was estimated by amplification of reference gene primers within the assay. Sequence reads were collapsed and filtered to measure the absolute abundance of every unique TCRbeta CDR3 rearrangement. For each sample, productive Simpson clonality was calculated as the square root of Simpson's diversity index over productive rearrangements. TCRdb carries this immuneACCESS record with in-frame sequences only. Its versions omit some clonotypes, under half of them owing to an unresolved V gene in the studies checked, with the rest unexplained. Clonal size and the V and J genes are those of that table, whereas D and trimming came from the DNA. The table for this sample lists about 200,000 clones; approximately 83% of them were counted only once. The ten biggest clones cover 11% of the sample.

This sample was included in a study of blood T cell repertoires in COVID-19 (dated by TCRdb to about 2020). Study-level background: Collaborator samples came from the United States, Italy and Spain and covered acute and convalescent phases of COVID-19. The prospective study material was composed of cDNA or gDNA derived from T cells, B-cell-depleted T cells, or PBMCs. Subjects who had been exposed to COVID-19, were actively infected with it, or had recovered from it provided the deeply sampled blood TCRbeta repertoires that made up the dataset. The repertoires were released in a freely available public database intended as a resource for research on the immune response to SARS-CoV-2. The samples were drawn from two sources: the first 160 participants of the ongoing ImmuneRACE study, and 1,000 to 1,500 subjects contributed by 6 global collaborators. Sample metadata almost always included a de-identified subject ID, COVID-19 status, age in years and sex. Where available, HLA class I and class II types were taken from metadata supplied by the sample provider and were not determined by assay-based typing. The paper as a whole reports these results and caveats: The quantity of clinical and demographic metadata differed by source and by participant and was supplied without curation.

Whole blood was collected in K2EDTA tubes by collaborating institutions according to the institutions' own protocols. For TCRbeta analysis, collaborators shipped samples in one of three forms: frozen whole blood, isolated PBMCs, or DNA extracted from either of those sample types. The sequence links TRBV9 to TRBJ2-7, with the D gene not confidently named. This TCR was sampled from a human donor with active or convalescent COVID-19. The donor label of this sample is uncertain. The sample was peripheral blood. The DNA sequence is given as TGTGCCAGCAGCGTTACCCCCCCCTGCGGCACCTACGAGCAGTACTTC. It specifies CASSVTPPCGTYEQYF. The full variable domain, with segments outside the CDR3 supplied by the reference TRBV9 and TRBJ2-7 proteins, appears as DSGVTQTPKHLITATGQRVTLRCSPRSGDLSVYWYQQSLDQGLQFLIQYYNGEERAKGNILERFSAQQFPDLHSELNLSSLELGDSALYFCASSVTPPCGTYEQYFGPGTRLTVT.